Sequencing of this T cell receptor (beta chain) was carried out in a study of blood T cell repertoires in COVID-19. Study details: The United States, Italy and Spain were the sources of the acute and convalescent COVID-19 samples. T cells, B-cell-depleted T cells, or PBMCs provided the cDNA or gDNA that served as material.

As handled by the study authors: Amplification of reference gene primers was used by the study to estimate nucleated cell counts. Method: immunoSEQ multiplex PCR; TCRdb's copy keeps in-frame clones and lacks some. V and J calls and clone size come straight from that table; D and trimming were deduced from the DNA. There are approximately 300,000 clones in the sample; around 92% occur only once, and under 8% lies in the top ten. Germline V CDR1 and CDR2: MNHEY, SMNVEV (reference sequence). CDR3 length: 15 residues. Unmatched junction bases numbered 7, after V lost 4 bases and J lost 4 bases. The sample consisted of peripheral blood. The receptor was derived from a man between 18 and 35 years old who had recovered from COVID-19. This chain connects TRBV27 to TRBJ2-5; 9 bases map to TRBD1. The CDR3 spells CASSSIQGAGETQYF. The CDR3 DNA reads TGTGCCAGCAGTTCAATACAGGGGGCGGGAGAGACCCAGTACTTC.